The clone carrying this T cell receptor (beta chain) has a handful of counts. No antigen is known for it. Time point defined: pre-treatment sample, taken before nivolumab and TIL therapy. The data belong to a study of TIL therapy for anti-PD-1-resistant metastatic lung cancer. The CDR3 is 13 residues long. Findings and limits, study-wide: After infusion, TIL clonotypes partly replaced peripheral T cells and declined over months.

Sequencing used immunoSEQ v3. Sequencing used immunoSEQ multiplex PCR; TCRdb keeps in-frame clones, though not all of them. The sample shows tens of thousands of clones, more than 60% of them seen only once. The sample here was blood, taken at baseline. The chain joins TRBV21-1 to TRBJ1-2. TRBV21-1 is a pseudogene segment. The source is a person aged 25 to 85 with non-small cell lung cancer. This CDR3 is CASPAKGGDGYTF. CDR3 coding DNA: TGTGCCAGCCCGGCAAAGGGGGGCGATGGCTACACCTTC.